This TCR beta chain was recovered during a study of Siglec-9 on CD8 T cells in melanoma. Produced via immunoSEQ multiplex PCR; TCRdb's table is partial and in-frame only. Of 30,000 to 45,000 clones listed, about 86% were seen once; the top ten hold about 1.7%. Findings and limits, study-wide: Siglec-9 reportedly marks and regulates an effector memory CD8+ T-cell subset apparently accumulating in melanoma tumors.

Germline CDR1 reads LNHDA; CDR2 reads SQIVND (reference sequence). Germline trimming cut 3 bases from V and 4 bases from J; bases unmatched to any gene: 15. The CDR3 is 20 residues long. For this clone: Its antigen is currently unknown.

This chain connects TRBV19 to TRBJ2-3, with 14 nucleotides matching TRBD2. This TCR was recovered from a human donor in good health. Sequenced: Siglec-9- CD8+ T cells sorted from blood. The CDR3 loop is CASSILLGTSGRGDPDTQYF. The CDR3 DNA follows: TGTGCCAGTAGTATTCTCCTCGGGACTAGCGGGAGAGGGGACCCAGATACGCAGTATTTT.